Described below is a single TCR beta chain sequence and its context. The data were taken from a study of cytomegalovirus exposure and HLA in healthy donors. This PCR relied on a set of 60 Vbeta primers and 13 Jbeta primers. TCRdb keeps only in-frame clones here, not all; method: immunoSEQ multiplex PCR. The sample comprises about 190,000 clones, 70% to 75% of which are singletons, and around 3.2% rests with the top ten. Germline-derived CDR1 and CDR2 are SGHRS and YFSETQ. The CDR3 spans 16 residues. V lost 0 bases to trimming and J lost 7 bases; unmatched junction nucleotides: 6. The sample was PBMCs. The V call is TRBV5-1, the J call TRBJ2-1, with 11 positions matching TRBD2. The sequence derives from a woman in her 30s in good health and CMV-seropositive. CDR3 DNA: TGCGCCAGCAGCTTGGAGGTACTAGCGGGAGATAATGAGCAGTTCTTC. Its translation: CASSLEVLAGDNEQFF.